A selection of T cell receptor beta chains follows, all from one sample in a study of OX40 agonist ivuxolimab in advanced cancers. Clones were sequenced by immunoSEQ multiplex PCR, and TCRdb holds only the in-frame ones, with some missing. The sample has some 86,000 clones; 90% are singletons. The starting material was CD4+ or CD8+ T cells sorted from blood, obtained in a trial of the OX40 agonist ivuxolimab. The receptors come from an adult with an advanced solid tumor such as melanoma, head and neck, liver or kidney cancer. Each CDR3 is given with its conserved first and last residue. The order of the fields is CDR3 DNA, CDR3 protein, clone size, V gene, D gene, J gene. A D gene is named only where the DNA matches it firmly. The size field is filled for only some rows; it gives once, few, many or a size class.

TGTGCCAGCAGTTTATACGGGACCTCGAGCTCTGGAAACACCATATATTTT	CASSLYGTSSSGNTIYF	once	TRBV27	NA	TRBJ1-3
TGTGCCAGCAGCGTAGCTCAGGGGCACTATGGCTACACCTTC	CASSVAQGHYGYTF	NA	TRBV9	NA	TRBJ1-2
TGTGCCAGCAGCGCAGGCCTGACTAGCGGGGACACAGATACGCAGTATTTT	CASSAGLTSGDTDTQYF	NA	TRBV9	TRBD2	TRBJ2-3
TGCGCCAGCAGCCTTCTAGCGGGGGGCACAGATACGCAGTATTTT	CASSLLAGGTDTQYF	once	TRBV5-1	TRBD2	TRBJ2-3
TGTGCCAGTAATTATGGACAGGGCTTCGGAGGCTACACCTTC	CASNYGQGFGGYTF	NA	TRBV19	TRBD1	TRBJ1-2
TGTGCCAGCAGCTTAACACCTCCGAACACCGGGGAGCTGTTTTTT	CASSLTPPNTGELFF	NA	TRBV7-8	NA	TRBJ2-2
TGTGCCAGTAGTATAGATGGGGGAAGCTTTCAGCCCCAGCATTTT	CASSIDGGSFQPQHF	NA	TRBV19	NA	TRBJ1-5
TGTGCCAGCTTCCGGGGACTGAATTCACCCCTCCACTTT	CASFRGLNSPLHF	NA	TRBV7-3	NA	TRBJ1-6
TGTGCCAGCAGCAGGGGGCAGGACACTGAAGCTTTCTTT	CASSRGQDTEAFF	once	TRBV6-5	TRBD1	TRBJ1-1
TGTGCCAGCAGTGATTTAGGGGGACGAGTTAACACTGAAGCTTTCTTT	CASSDLGGRVNTEAFF	NA	TRBV2	NA	TRBJ1-1
TGTGCCAGTAGTATTCGGAGGTCCCAAGAGACCCAGTACTTC	CASSIRRSQETQYF	NA	TRBV19	NA	TRBJ2-5
TGTGCCAGCAGGCGAGGACAGGGAAGCTATGGCTACACCTTC	CASRRGQGSYGYTF	NA	TRBV28	TRBD1	TRBJ1-2
TGTGCCAGCAGCGTATCGGGACAGGTCAGCTCTGGAAACACCATATATTTT	CASSVSGQVSSGNTIYF	NA	TRBV9	TRBD1	TRBJ1-3
TGCGCCAGCAGCCACCGGGACAGTCCCAATCAGCCCCAGCATTTT	CASSHRDSPNQPQHF	few	TRBV4-1	TRBD1	TRBJ1-5
TGTGCCACCAGCAGAGGGGACAGGGTTACCTACAATGAGCAGTTCTTC	CATSRGDRVTYNEQFF	NA	TRBV15	TRBD1	TRBJ2-1
TGTGCCAGCAGTTCTATCGACAGGGTAAGCAATCAGCCCCAGCATTTT	CASSSIDRVSNQPQHF	NA	TRBV28	TRBD1	TRBJ1-5
TGTGCCAGCAGCCTAACACCCAGAGAGCAGTACTTC	CASSLTPREQYF	NA	TRBV2	NA	TRBJ2-7
TGTGCCAGCAGCGCTAGACGGTATAATGAGCAGTTCTTC	CASSARRYNEQFF	NA	TRBV7-2	NA	TRBJ2-1
TGTGCCAGCAGCACCCGACAGGGACGCTCTGGGGCCAACGTCCTGACTTTC	CASSTRQGRSGANVLTF	NA	TRBV7-2	TRBD1	TRBJ2-6
TGTGCCAGTAGTACGGGACAGGGAATTGCTGGAAACACCATATATTTT	CASSTGQGIAGNTIYF	once	TRBV19	TRBD1	TRBJ1-3
TGCGCCAGCAGCTTAGGGGTTAGCGGGGGGCCTACTGGTTTCTTC	CASSLGVSGGPTGFF	NA	TRBV5-1	TRBD2	TRBJ2-1
TGTGCCAGCAGCTTACGGACAGGGGGCGCCTCTAACTATGGCTACACCTTC	CASSLRTGGASNYGYTF	NA	TRBV5-6	TRBD1	TRBJ1-2
TGTGCCAGCAGCTTGGCGGGACTAGCCCAGTACGAGCAGTACTTC	CASSLAGLAQYEQYF	NA	TRBV7-9	TRBD2	TRBJ2-7
TGCGCCAGCAGCTTGGCCCGGAGGACTAGCGGGACGGGGACCCAGTACTTC	CASSLARRTSGTGTQYF	NA	TRBV5-1	TRBD2	TRBJ2-5
TGCGCCAGCAGCCTAGGACTAGCGGGGATTAATGAGCAGTTCTTC	CASSLGLAGINEQFF	NA	TRBV5-1	TRBD2	TRBJ2-1
TGTGCCAGCGAGGGGGGGCCCAAAGCTTTCTTT	CASEGGPKAFF	once	TRBV28	NA	TRBJ1-1
TGCGCCAGCAGCCAGGGCGGCCTAGCAGGGACCCAGTACTTC	CASSQGGLAGTQYF	once	TRBV4-1	NA	TRBJ2-5
TGCGCCAGCAGCCCGAGACAGGGGTCGGATGAAAAACTGTTTTTT	CASSPRQGSDEKLFF	once	TRBV4-1	TRBD1	TRBJ1-4
TGTGCCAGCAGAGGACAGGGAAATTCACCCCTCCACTTT	CASRGQGNSPLHF	NA	TRBV27	TRBD1	TRBJ1-6
TGTGCCAGTAGTATGAGATTTATGCAAGGATCTAATGAAAAACTGTTTTTT	CASSMRFMQGSNEKLFF	NA	TRBV19	NA	TRBJ1-4
TGTGCCAGCACCCCCTGGGGCGGGGGGGTCCCAGATACGCAGTATTTT	CASTPWGGGVPDTQYF	NA	TRBV9	TRBD2	TRBJ2-3
TGCGCCAGCAGCTTGGCCCGAGATGGAGAGACCCAGTACTTC	CASSLARDGETQYF	NA	TRBV5-1	NA	TRBJ2-5
TGTGCCAGCAGCTTAGGGGGCCTAGGCACTGAAGCTTTCTTT	CASSLGGLGTEAFF	once	TRBV11-3	NA	TRBJ1-1
TGTGCCAGCCGGCGGACCCCTAACTATGGCTACACCTTC	CASRRTPNYGYTF	medium-sized	TRBV2	NA	TRBJ1-2
TGTGCCAGCAGTTACCGACGGATGAACACTGAAGCTTTCTTT	CASSYRRMNTEAFF	NA	TRBV6-5	NA	TRBJ1-1
TGTGCCAGCGCATCCGCGACCAAAGGGGCAGATACGCAGTATTTT	CASASATKGADTQYF	NA	TRBV5-6	NA	TRBJ2-3
TGTGCCAGCAGTTACGACAGAAACTATGGCTACACCTTC	CASSYDRNYGYTF	NA	TRBV6-6	NA	TRBJ1-2
TGTGCCAGCAGCTTATCTAGGACGGGACGGCCCCAGCATTTT	CASSLSRTGRPQHF	NA	TRBV7-8	NA	TRBJ1-5
TGTGCCAGCAGCTTGGGGATCGGGAACGAGCAGTTCTTC	CASSLGIGNEQFF	NA	TRBV5-8	NA	TRBJ2-1
TGTGCCAGCTGGGACCCGAGCAATCAGCCCCAGCATTTT	CASWDPSNQPQHF	NA	TRBV28	NA	TRBJ1-5
TGTGCCAGCAGCTTAGGGACACAGGGTTACACTGAAGCTTTCTTT	CASSLGTQGYTEAFF	NA	TRBV11-3	NA	TRBJ1-1
TGTGCCAGCAGCAAGGGACAGGGGGCCAATCAGCCCCAGCATTTT	CASSKGQGANQPQHF	NA	TRBV5-6	TRBD1	TRBJ1-5
TGTGCCAGCAGTTTGCCGCTAGCGGGGGGCCAAGAGACCCAGTACTTC	CASSLPLAGGQETQYF	NA	TRBV28	TRBD2	TRBJ2-5
TGTGCCAGCAGTTTAGGGGTATGGAGCAATCAGCCCCAGCATTTT	CASSLGVWSNQPQHF	NA	TRBV27	NA	TRBJ1-5
TGCGCCAGCAGCCCGACTAGCCCCACCTACAATGAGCAGTTCTTC	CASSPTSPTYNEQFF	NA	TRBV4-1	TRBD2	TRBJ2-1